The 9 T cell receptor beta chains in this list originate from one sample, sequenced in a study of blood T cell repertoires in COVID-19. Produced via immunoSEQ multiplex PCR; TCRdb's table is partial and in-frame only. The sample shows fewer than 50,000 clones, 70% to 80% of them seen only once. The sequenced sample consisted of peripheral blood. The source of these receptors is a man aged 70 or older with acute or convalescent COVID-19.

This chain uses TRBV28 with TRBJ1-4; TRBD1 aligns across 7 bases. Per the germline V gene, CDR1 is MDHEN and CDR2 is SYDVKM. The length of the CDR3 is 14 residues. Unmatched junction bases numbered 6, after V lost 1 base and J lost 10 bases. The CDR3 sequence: CASSLSAGGGKLFF. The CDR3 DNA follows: TGTGCCAGCAGTTTATCGGCAGGGGGAGGAAAACTGTTTTTT.

CDR3 region: CASSWETGDITDTQYF. As DNA, the CDR3 is TGTGCCAGCAGTTGGGAGACAGGGGACATCACAGATACGCAGTATTTT. The gene calls are TRBV6-2 or TRBV6-3 and TRBJ2-3, with 8 bases matching TRBD1. Trimming cost V 4 bases and J 2 bases; bases outside gene matches: 8. The CDR3 sequence is 16 residues long. The V gene's germline CDR1 is MNHEY and CDR2 SVGEGT.

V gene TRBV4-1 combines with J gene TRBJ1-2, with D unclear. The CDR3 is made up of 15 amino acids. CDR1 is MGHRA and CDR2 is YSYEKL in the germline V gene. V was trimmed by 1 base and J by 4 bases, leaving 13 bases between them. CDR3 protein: CASSQGEGASYGYTF. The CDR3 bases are TGCGCCAGCAGCCAAGGAGAGGGAGCGAGCTATGGCTACACCTTC.

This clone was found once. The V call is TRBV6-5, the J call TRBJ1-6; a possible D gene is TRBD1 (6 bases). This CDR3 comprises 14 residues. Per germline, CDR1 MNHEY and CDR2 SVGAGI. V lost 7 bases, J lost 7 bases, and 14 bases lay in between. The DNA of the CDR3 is TGTGCCAGCACCCCACAGGGAATCAATTCACCCCTCCACTTT. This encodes CASTPQGINSPLHF.

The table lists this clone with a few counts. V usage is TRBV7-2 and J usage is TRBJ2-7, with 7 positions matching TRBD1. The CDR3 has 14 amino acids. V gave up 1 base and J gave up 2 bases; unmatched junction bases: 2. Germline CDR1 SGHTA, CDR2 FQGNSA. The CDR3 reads CASSLGTGAYEQYF. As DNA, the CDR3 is TGTGCCAGCAGCTTAGGGACAGGAGCCTACGAGCAGTACTTC.

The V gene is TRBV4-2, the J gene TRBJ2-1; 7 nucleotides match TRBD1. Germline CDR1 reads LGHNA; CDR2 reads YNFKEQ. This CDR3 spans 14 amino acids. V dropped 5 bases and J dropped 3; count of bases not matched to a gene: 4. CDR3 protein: CASSNRDSYNEQFF. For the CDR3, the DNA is TGTGCCAGCAGCAACCGGGACAGCTACAATGAGCAGTTCTTC.

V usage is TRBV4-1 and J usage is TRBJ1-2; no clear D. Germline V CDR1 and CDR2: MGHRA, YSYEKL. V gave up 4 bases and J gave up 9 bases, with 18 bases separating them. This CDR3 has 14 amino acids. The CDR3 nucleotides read TGCGCCAGCAGCCCCCTTAGCGGGGATCGGAGCTACACCTTC. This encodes CASSPLSGDRSYTF.

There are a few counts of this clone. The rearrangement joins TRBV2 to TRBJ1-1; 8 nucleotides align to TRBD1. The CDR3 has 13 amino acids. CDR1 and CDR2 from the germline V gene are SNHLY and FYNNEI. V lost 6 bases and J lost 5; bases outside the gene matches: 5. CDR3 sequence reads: CASRVRQGTEAFF. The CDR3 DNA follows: TGTGCCAGCAGAGTCCGACAGGGGACTGAAGCTTTCTTT.

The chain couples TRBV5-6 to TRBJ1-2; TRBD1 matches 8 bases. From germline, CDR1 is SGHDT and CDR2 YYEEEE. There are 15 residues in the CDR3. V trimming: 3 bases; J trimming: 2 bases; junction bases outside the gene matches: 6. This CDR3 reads CASSSLTGANYGYTF. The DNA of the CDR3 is TGTGCCAGCAGCTCCCTGACAGGGGCCAACTATGGCTACACCTTC.